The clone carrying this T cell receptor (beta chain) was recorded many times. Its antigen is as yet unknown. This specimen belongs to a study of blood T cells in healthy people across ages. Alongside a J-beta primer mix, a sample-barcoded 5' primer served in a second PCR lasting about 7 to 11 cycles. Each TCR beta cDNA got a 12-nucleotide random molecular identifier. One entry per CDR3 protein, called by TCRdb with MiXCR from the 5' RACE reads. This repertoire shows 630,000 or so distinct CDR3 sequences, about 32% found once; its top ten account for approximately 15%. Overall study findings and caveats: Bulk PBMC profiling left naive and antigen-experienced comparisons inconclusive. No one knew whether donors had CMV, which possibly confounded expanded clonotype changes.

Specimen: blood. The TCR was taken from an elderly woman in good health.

As DNA, the CDR3 is TGTGCCAGCAGCGTCAGGGGAGATGAGCAGTTCTTC. It is translated as CASSVRGDEQFF. The V call is TRBV9, the J call TRBJ2-1, with a weak D call TRBD1 (6 bases). In germline, CDR1 is SGDLS, CDR2 YYNGEE. The ends were cut back, 2 bases at V and 8 bases at J, with 8 bases in the middle. The CDR3 contains 12 residues.